The rows below give T cell receptor beta chains drawn from one sample of a study of cytomegalovirus exposure and HLA in healthy donors. Some clones are missing from TCRdb's copy, which holds only in-frame ones; the method was immunoSEQ multiplex PCR. The repertoire has roughly 120,000 clones, approximately 85% of them found once; the top ten carry 11%. The material sequenced was PBMCs. These receptors came from a male donor in good health and CMV-seropositive. The CDR3 runs from the conserved cysteine through the conserved F or W. The order of the fields is J gene, D gene, V gene, clone size, CDR3 protein, CDR3 DNA. D genes are given only for firm matches. Size tells how often a clone was seen (once, few, many) or the class of an expanded clone, and some rows leave it out.

j_call: TRBJ2-7; d_call: NA; v_call: TRBV7-6; clone_size: NA; cdr3_aa: CASSPDRIHEQYF; cdr3_nt: TGTGCCAGCAGCCCAGACAGGATCCACGAGCAGTACTTC
j_call: TRBJ2-2; d_call: TRBD2; v_call: TRBV9; clone_size: NA; cdr3_aa: CASSVSSGRSGELFF; cdr3_nt: TGTGCCAGCAGCGTATCTAGCGGGAGGAGCGGGGAGCTGTTTTTT
j_call: TRBJ2-3; d_call: NA; v_call: TRBV13; clone_size: NA; cdr3_aa: CASSLGTGLTDTQYF; cdr3_nt: TGTGCCAGCAGCTTAGGGACGGGACTCACAGATACGCAGTATTTT
j_call: TRBJ1-1; d_call: NA; v_call: TRBV19; clone_size: NA; cdr3_aa: CASSIGGRGAGPGNTEAFF; cdr3_nt: TGTGCCAGTAGTATAGGCGGGAGGGGCGCGGGTCCAGGTAACACTGAAGCTTTCTTT
j_call: TRBJ2-1; d_call: NA; v_call: TRBV5-1; clone_size: once; cdr3_aa: CASSWGASGNNNEQFF; cdr3_nt: TGCGCCAGCAGCTGGGGGGCCAGCGGGAATAACAATGAGCAGTTCTTC
j_call: TRBJ2-7; d_call: NA; v_call: TRBV7-2; clone_size: NA; cdr3_aa: CASSLQLGRDSYEQYF; cdr3_nt: TGTGCCAGCAGCTTACAACTAGGCAGGGACTCCTACGAGCAGTACTTC
j_call: TRBJ1-2; d_call: NA; v_call: TRBV7-9; clone_size: NA; cdr3_aa: CASSERADGYTF; cdr3_nt: TGTGCCAGCAGCGAACGTGCGGATGGCTACACCTTC
j_call: TRBJ2-5; d_call: TRBD2; v_call: TRBV4-2; clone_size: few; cdr3_aa: CASSQDHSGEETQYF; cdr3_nt: TGTGCCAGCAGCCAGGATCATAGCGGGGAGGAGACCCAGTACTTC
j_call: TRBJ1-2; d_call: NA; v_call: TRBV6-5; clone_size: NA; cdr3_aa: CASSYDSGDANYGYTF; cdr3_nt: TGTGCCAGCAGTTACGACTCCGGAGACGCTAACTATGGCTACACCTTC
j_call: TRBJ2-6; d_call: NA; v_call: TRBV11-2; clone_size: NA; cdr3_aa: CASNSRGSAGANVLTF; cdr3_nt: TGTGCCAGCAACTCGCGGGGTTCAGCTGGGGCCAACGTCCTGACTTTC
j_call: TRBJ2-7; d_call: NA; v_call: TRBV18; clone_size: few; cdr3_aa: CASSPPGGYEQYF; cdr3_nt: TGTGCCAGCTCACCACCGGGGGGCTACGAGCAGTACTTC
j_call: TRBJ2-7; d_call: TRBD1; v_call: TRBV7-8; clone_size: NA; cdr3_aa: CASSPQGVRQYF; cdr3_nt: TGTGCCAGCAGCCCGCAGGGGGTTCGGCAGTACTTC
j_call: TRBJ2-5; d_call: NA; v_call: TRBV9; clone_size: NA; cdr3_aa: CASSVDRGETQYF; cdr3_nt: TGTGCCAGCAGCGTAGATCGAGGGGAGACCCAGTACTTC
j_call: TRBJ2-3; d_call: NA; v_call: TRBV19; clone_size: NA; cdr3_aa: CASGAGSSTDTQYF; cdr3_nt: TGTGCCAGTGGAGCGGGCTCTAGCACAGATACGCAGTATTTT
j_call: TRBJ2-2; d_call: TRBD2; v_call: TRBV4-3; clone_size: NA; cdr3_aa: CASSQGAGEAGELFF; cdr3_nt: TGCGCCAGCAGCCAAGGAGCGGGAGAGGCCGGGGAGCTGTTTTTT
j_call: TRBJ2-7; d_call: TRBD2; v_call: TRBV9; clone_size: NA; cdr3_aa: CASSVDPAGVTYEQYF; cdr3_nt: TGTGCCAGCAGCGTAGACCCGGCGGGAGTCACCTACGAGCAGTACTTC
j_call: TRBJ2-3; d_call: TRBD2; v_call: TRBV13; clone_size: NA; cdr3_aa: CASSSLSLAGPSTDTQYF; cdr3_nt: TGTGCCAGCAGCTCTCTCTCTCTAGCGGGGCCAAGCACAGATACGCAGTATTTT
j_call: TRBJ2-7; d_call: NA; v_call: TRBV4-2; clone_size: few; cdr3_aa: CASSQAETGVVSYEQYF; cdr3_nt: TGTGCCAGCAGCCAAGCGGAAACGGGAGTGGTTTCCTACGAGCAGTACTTC
j_call: TRBJ2-7; d_call: TRBD2; v_call: TRBV27; clone_size: NA; cdr3_aa: CASSYLAGVQNEQYF; cdr3_nt: TGTGCCAGCAGTTATCTAGCGGGAGTGCAGAACGAGCAGTACTTC
j_call: TRBJ2-5; d_call: TRBD2; v_call: TRBV30; clone_size: NA; cdr3_aa: CAGAAGGETQYF; cdr3_nt: TGTGCGGGTGCGGCGGGAGGGGAGACCCAGTACTTC
j_call: TRBJ2-3; d_call: NA; v_call: TRBV18; clone_size: NA; cdr3_aa: CASSPRESSDTQYF; cdr3_nt: TGTGCCAGCTCACCTCGGGAGTCCTCAGATACGCAGTATTTT
j_call: TRBJ2-7; d_call: NA; v_call: TRBV28; clone_size: NA; cdr3_aa: CASSQGGSGQEQYF; cdr3_nt: TGTGCCAGCAGCCAGGGAGGAAGCGGGCAAGAGCAGTACTTC
j_call: TRBJ2-6; d_call: NA; v_call: TRBV6-5; clone_size: NA; cdr3_aa: CASTPTAGANVLTF; cdr3_nt: TGTGCCAGCACTCCGACAGCTGGGGCCAACGTCCTGACTTTC
j_call: TRBJ2-5; d_call: TRBD2; v_call: TRBV28; clone_size: NA; cdr3_aa: CASSFGTSGFQETQYF; cdr3_nt: TGTGCCAGCAGTTTTGGGACTAGCGGGTTCCAAGAGACCCAGTACTTC
j_call: TRBJ2-2; d_call: TRBD2; v_call: TRBV10-3; clone_size: NA; cdr3_aa: CATMASGIGELFF; cdr3_nt: TGTGCCACCATGGCTAGCGGGATCGGGGAGCTGTTTTTT
j_call: TRBJ2-4; d_call: NA; v_call: TRBV7-2; clone_size: few; cdr3_aa: CASSLNRAGIQYF; cdr3_nt: TGTGCCAGCAGCTTAAACAGGGCGGGCATTCAGTACTTC
j_call: TRBJ2-5; d_call: NA; v_call: TRBV29-1; clone_size: NA; cdr3_aa: CSVGGRAQSPQETQYF; cdr3_nt: TGCAGCGTGGGCGGCAGGGCACAATCCCCCCAAGAGACCCAGTACTTC
j_call: TRBJ2-1; d_call: TRBD2; v_call: TRBV28; clone_size: NA; cdr3_aa: CASSYPGTRVNNEQFF; cdr3_nt: TGTGCCAGCAGTTACCCCGGGACTAGAGTGAACAATGAGCAGTTCTTC
j_call: TRBJ2-2; d_call: NA; v_call: TRBV7-7; clone_size: NA; cdr3_aa: CASSAHQGPQGGELFF; cdr3_nt: TGTGCTAGCAGCGCACACCAGGGTCCCCAGGGCGGGGAGCTGTTTTTT
j_call: TRBJ1-1; d_call: TRBD1; v_call: TRBV18; clone_size: NA; cdr3_aa: CASSLAGDRGAFF; cdr3_nt: TGTGCCAGCTCACTCGCAGGGGACAGGGGGGCTTTCTTT
j_call: TRBJ2-3; d_call: NA; v_call: TRBV27; clone_size: NA; cdr3_aa: CASSFRPRREPTDTQYF; cdr3_nt: TGTGCCAGCAGTTTTCGGCCCAGAAGGGAGCCAACAGATACGCAGTATTTT
j_call: TRBJ2-3; d_call: NA; v_call: TRBV10-3; clone_size: NA; cdr3_aa: CAISETRDTQYF; cdr3_nt: TGTGCCATCAGTGAGACCCGGGATACGCAGTATTTT
j_call: TRBJ2-1; d_call: TRBD2; v_call: TRBV13; clone_size: NA; cdr3_aa: CASSLGASGSNEQFF; cdr3_nt: TGTGCCAGCAGCTTGGGCGCTAGCGGGAGTAATGAGCAGTTCTTC
j_call: TRBJ2-3; d_call: TRBD1; v_call: TRBV4-2; clone_size: NA; cdr3_aa: CASSQTGDTQYF; cdr3_nt: TGTGCCAGCAGCCAGACAGGGGATACGCAGTATTTT
j_call: TRBJ2-3; d_call: TRBD2; v_call: TRBV5-1; clone_size: NA; cdr3_aa: CASSVSSGIYTDTQYF; cdr3_nt: TGCGCCAGCAGCGTCTCTAGCGGGATATACACAGATACGCAGTATTTT